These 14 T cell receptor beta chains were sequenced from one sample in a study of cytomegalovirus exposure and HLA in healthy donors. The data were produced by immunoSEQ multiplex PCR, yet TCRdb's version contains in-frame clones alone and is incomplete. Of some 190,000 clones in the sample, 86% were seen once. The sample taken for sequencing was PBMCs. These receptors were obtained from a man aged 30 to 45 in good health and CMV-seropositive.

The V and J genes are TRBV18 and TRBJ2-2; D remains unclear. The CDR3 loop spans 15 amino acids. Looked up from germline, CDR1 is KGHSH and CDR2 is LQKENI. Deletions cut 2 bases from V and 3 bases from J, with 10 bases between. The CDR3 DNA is TGTGCCAGCTCACCATCTGAAGGATACACCGGGGAGCTGTTTTTT. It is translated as CASSPSEGYTGELFF.

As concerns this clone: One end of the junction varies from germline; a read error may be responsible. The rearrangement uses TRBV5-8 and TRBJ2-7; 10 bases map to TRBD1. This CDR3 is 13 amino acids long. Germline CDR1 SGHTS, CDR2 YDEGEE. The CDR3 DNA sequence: TGTGCCAGCACCTTGACAGGGGGCGACGAGCAGTACTTC. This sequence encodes CASTLTGGDEQYF.

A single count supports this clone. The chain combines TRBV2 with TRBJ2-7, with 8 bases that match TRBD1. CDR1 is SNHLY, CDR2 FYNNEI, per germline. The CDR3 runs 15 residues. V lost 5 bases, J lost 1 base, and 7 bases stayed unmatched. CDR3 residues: CASSQDREASYEQYF. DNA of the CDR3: TGTGCCAGCAGTCAGGACAGGGAGGCTTCCTACGAGCAGTACTTC.

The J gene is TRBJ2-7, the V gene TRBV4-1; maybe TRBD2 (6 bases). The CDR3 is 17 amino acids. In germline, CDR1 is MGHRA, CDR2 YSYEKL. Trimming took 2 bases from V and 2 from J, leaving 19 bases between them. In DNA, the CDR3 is TGCGCCAGCAGCCAACAGACCGGACGGGGGTCCACCTACGAGCAGTACTTC. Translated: CASSQQTGRGSTYEQYF.

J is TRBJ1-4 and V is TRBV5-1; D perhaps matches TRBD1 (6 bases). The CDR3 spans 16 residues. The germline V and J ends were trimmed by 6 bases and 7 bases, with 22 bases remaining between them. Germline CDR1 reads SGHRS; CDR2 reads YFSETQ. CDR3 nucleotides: TGCGCCAGCAACCCAGGGGCCGCGGCGGTAGGTGAAAAACTGTTTTTT. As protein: CASNPGAAAVGEKLFF. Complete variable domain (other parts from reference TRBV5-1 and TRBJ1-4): KAGVTQTPRYLIKTRGQQVTLSCSPISGHRSVSWYQQTPGQGLQFLFEYFSETQRNKGNFPGRFSGRQFSNSRSEMNVSTLELGDSALYLCASNPGAAAVGEKLFFGSGTQLSVL.

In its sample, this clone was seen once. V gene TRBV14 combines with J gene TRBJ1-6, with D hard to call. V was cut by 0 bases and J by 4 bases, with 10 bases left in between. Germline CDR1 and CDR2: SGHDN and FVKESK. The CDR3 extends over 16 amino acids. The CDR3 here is CASSQDRAVYNSPLHF. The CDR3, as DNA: TGTGCCAGCAGCCAAGATCGGGCAGTTTATAATTCACCCCTCCACTTT.

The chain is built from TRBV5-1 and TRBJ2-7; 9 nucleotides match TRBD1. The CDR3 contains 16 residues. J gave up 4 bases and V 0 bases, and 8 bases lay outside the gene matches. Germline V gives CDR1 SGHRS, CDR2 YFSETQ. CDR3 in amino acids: CASSLGKDRGRYEQYF. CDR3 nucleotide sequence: TGCGCCAGCAGCTTGGGGAAAGACAGGGGGAGGTACGAGCAGTACTTC.

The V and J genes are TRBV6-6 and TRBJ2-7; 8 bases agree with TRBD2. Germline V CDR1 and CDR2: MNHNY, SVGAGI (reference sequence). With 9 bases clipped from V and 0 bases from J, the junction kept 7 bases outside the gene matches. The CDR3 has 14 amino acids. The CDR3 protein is CASCAGGASYEQYF. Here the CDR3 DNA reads TGTGCCAGTTGCGCCGGGGGGGCCTCCTACGAGCAGTACTTC.

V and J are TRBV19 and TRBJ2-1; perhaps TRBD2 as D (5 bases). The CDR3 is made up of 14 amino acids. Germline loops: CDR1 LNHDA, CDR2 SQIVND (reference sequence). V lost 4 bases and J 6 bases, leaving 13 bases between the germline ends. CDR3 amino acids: CASSTTGISNEQFF. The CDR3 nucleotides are TGTGCCAGTAGTACCACCGGGATTAGCAATGAGCAGTTCTTC.

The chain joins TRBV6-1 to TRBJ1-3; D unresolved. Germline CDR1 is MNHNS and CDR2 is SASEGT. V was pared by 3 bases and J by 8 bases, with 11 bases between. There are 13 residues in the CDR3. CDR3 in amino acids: CASSEAAQDTIYF. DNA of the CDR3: TGTGCCAGCAGTGAGGCCGCTCAGGACACCATATATTTT.

CDR3 sequence reads: CSVSGQGRAYEQYF. The CDR3 region has the DNA TGCAGCGTTTCCGGGCAGGGAAGGGCCTACGAGCAGTACTTC. This chain joins TRBV29-1 and TRBJ2-7, with D possibly matching TRBD1 (5 bases). V lost 5 bases to trimming and J lost 2 bases, with 16 bases between them. CDR3 length: 14 amino acids. CDR1 is SQVTM, CDR2 ANQGSEA, per germline.

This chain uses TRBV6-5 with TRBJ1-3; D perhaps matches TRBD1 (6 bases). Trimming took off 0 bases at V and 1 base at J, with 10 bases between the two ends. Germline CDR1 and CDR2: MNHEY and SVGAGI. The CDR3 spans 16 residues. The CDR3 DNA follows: TGTGCCAGCAGTTACTCGGCGACAGGTTCTGGAAACACCATATATTTT. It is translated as CASSYSATGSGNTIYF.

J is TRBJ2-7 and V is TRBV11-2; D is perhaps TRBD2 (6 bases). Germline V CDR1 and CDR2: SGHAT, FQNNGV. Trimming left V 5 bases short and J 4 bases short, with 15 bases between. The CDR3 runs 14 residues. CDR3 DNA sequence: TGTGCCAGCAGCCTAATCCTTGGGGGGTACGAGCAGTACTTC. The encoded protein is CASSLILGGYEQYF.

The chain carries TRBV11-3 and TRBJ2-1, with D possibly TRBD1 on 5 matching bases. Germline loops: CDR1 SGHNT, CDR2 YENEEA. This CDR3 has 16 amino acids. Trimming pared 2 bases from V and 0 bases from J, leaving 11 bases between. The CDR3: CASSLQGYSSYNEQFF. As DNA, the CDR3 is TGTGCCAGCAGCTTACAGGGCTACAGCTCCTACAATGAGCAGTTCTTC. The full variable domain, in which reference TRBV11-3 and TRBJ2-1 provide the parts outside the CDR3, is EAGVVQSPRYKIIEKKQPVAFWCNPISGHNTLYWYLQNLGQGPELLIRYENEEAVDDSQLPKDRFSAERLKGVDSTLKIQPAELGDSAVYLCASSLQGYSSYNEQFFGPGTRLTVL.